A selection of T cell receptor beta chains follows, all from one sample in a study of human T cells and chemical hapten exposure. TCRdb reanalysed the RACE reads using MiXCR and keeps one entry per CDR3 protein. The table lists about 50,000 distinct CDR3 sequences, 8.5% to 10% of them singletons. The source was whole blood, collected in connection with sensitization to the hapten diphenylcyclopropenone (DPC). These receptors originate from a woman aged 45-59 years with alopecia areata. Some clones in this sample may be carry-over from other donors' samples. Each CDR3 is given with its conserved first and last residue. Fields, in order: D gene, J gene, V gene, clone size, CDR3 protein, CDR3 DNA. A D gene is named only where the DNA matches it firmly. Clone size is shown for a subset of rows, as once, few, many or a class of expanded clone.

-	TRBJ2-1	TRBV29-1	many	CSVEEALIDEQFF	TGCAGCGTTGAAGAGGCCCTTATCGATGAGCAGTTCTTC
-	TRBJ1-1	TRBV12-3/TRBV12-4	many	CASSFGYTYTEAFF	TGTGCCAGCAGTTTCGGATATACTTACACTGAAGCTTTCTTT
TRBD1	TRBJ1-5	TRBV19	few	CASKLGQGGQPQHF	TGTGCCAGTAAATTGGGACAGGGGGGTCAGCCCCAGCATTTT
-	TRBJ2-3	TRBV6-2/TRBV6-3	-	CASSYGTGTDTQYF	TGTGCCAGCAGTTACGGGACTGGCACAGATACGCAGTATTTT
TRBD1	TRBJ2-1	TRBV11-1	-	CASSGPGQRRYYYNEQFF	TGTGCCAGCAGCGGACCGGGACAGAGACGCTACTACTACAATGAGCAGTTCTTC
-	TRBJ2-3	TRBV5-5	few	CASSLARDTQYF	TGTGCCAGCAGCTTAGCGAGGGATACGCAGTATTTT
-	TRBJ1-1	TRBV11-2	-	CASSLAPTGPLGTEAFF	TGTGCCAGCAGCTTAGCTCCTACAGGCCCCCTGGGCACTGAAGCTTTCTTT
-	TRBJ1-5	TRBV5-1	-	CASSLDGRGSNQPQHF	TGCGCCAGCAGCTTGGATGGCAGAGGCAGCAATCAGCCCCAGCATTTT
TRBD2	TRBJ2-7	TRBV28	few	CASKVQRGSYEQYF	TGTGCCAGCAAAGTTCAGCGGGGGTCCTACGAGCAGTACTTC
-	TRBJ1-2	TRBV29-1	many	CSVPTQGRYGYTF	TGCAGCGTCCCGACACAGGGAAGGTATGGCTACACCTTC
-	TRBJ1-2	TRBV5-1	many	CASSLGQTYGYTF	TGCGCCAGCAGCTTGGGACAGACCTATGGCTACACCTTC
-	TRBJ2-1	TRBV7-2	-	CASSSTALDEQFF	TGTGCCAGCAGCTCCACCGCCTTGGATGAGCAGTTCTTC
-	TRBJ1-2	TRBV6-2/TRBV6-3	many	CASRMTSSNYGYTF	TGTGCCAGCAGGATGACCTCTTCTAACTATGGCTACACCTTC
TRBD1	TRBJ2-7	TRBV20-1	few	CSATGTGPYEQYF	TGCAGTGCTACCGGGACAGGTCCCTACGAGCAGTACTTC
-	TRBJ2-2	TRBV29-1	few	CSVGRRGRIGELFF	TGCAGCGTTGGGAGGCGGGGGCGGATTGGGGAGCTGTTTTTT
TRBD1	TRBJ2-7	TRBV6-2/TRBV6-3	-	CASSYGTGYIYEQYF	TGTGCCAGCAGTTACGGGACAGGGTATATCTACGAGCAGTACTTC
-	TRBJ1-5	TRBV4-3	few	CASSQAIGFQPQHF	TGCGCCAGCAGCCAAGCCATAGGGTTTCAGCCCCAGCATTTT
TRBD1	TRBJ1-3	TRBV28	many	CASSSTRRDRGGNTIYF	TGTGCCAGCAGTTCCACCCGAAGGGACAGGGGTGGAAACACCATATATTTT
-	TRBJ1-5	TRBV18	many	CASSPRQSNQPQHF	TGTGCCAGCTCACCGCGCCAGAGCAATCAGCCCCAGCATTTT
-	TRBJ2-3	TRBV6-2/TRBV6-3	many	CASRRTTDTQYF	TGTGCCAGCAGAAGGACCACAGATACGCAGTATTTT
-	TRBJ1-1	TRBV12-3/TRBV12-4	many	CASSLARGNTEAFF	TGTGCCAGCAGTTTAGCGCGCGGGAACACTGAAGCTTTCTTT
TRBD1	TRBJ2-1	TRBV12-3/TRBV12-4	few	CASSSGTVQYNEQFF	TGTGCCAGCAGTTCCGGGACAGTCCAGTACAATGAGCAGTTCTTC
TRBD1	TRBJ1-4	TRBV7-9	many	CASSLGGRGSLFF	TGTGCCAGCAGCTTAGGGGGCAGGGGGTCACTGTTTTTT
-	TRBJ2-1	TRBV24-1	-	CATSEHSRGDGEQFF	TGTGCCACCAGTGAACACAGTAGGGGCGATGGTGAGCAGTTCTTC
-	TRBJ1-1	TRBV24-1	many	CATRAGSGTEAFF	TGTGCCACCAGGGCGGGCTCGGGCACTGAAGCTTTCTTT
-	TRBJ2-7	TRBV29-1	many	CSVELSDGTSEQYF	TGCAGCGTTGAGCTGTCAGACGGAACCTCCGAGCAGTACTTC
-	TRBJ1-5	TRBV6-5	-	CASSPRPNQPQHF	TGTGCCAGCAGTCCCCGTCCGAATCAGCCCCAGCATTTT
TRBD2	TRBJ2-3	TRBV7-9	many	CASSPGLVTDTQYF	TGTGCCAGCAGCCCGGGACTAGTTACAGATACGCAGTATTTT
-	TRBJ2-1	TRBV5-1	few	CASSLVSGSNEQFF	TGCGCCAGCAGCTTGGTTTCAGGGAGCAATGAGCAGTTCTTC
-	TRBJ1-4	TRBV11-2	-	CASSLSGGNEKLFF	TGTGCCAGCAGCTTATCTGGCGGTAATGAAAAACTGTTTTTT
-	TRBJ2-1	TRBV10-3	few	CAISDFASSYNEQFF	TGTGCCATCAGTGACTTCGCTAGCTCCTACAATGAGCAGTTCTTC